This T cell receptor beta chain was found in a study of T-cell memory formation after mild COVID-19. The CDR3 consists of 15 residues. Looked up from germline, CDR1 is LGHNA and CDR2 is YSLEER. Germline trimming cut 1 base from V and 9 bases from J; bases unmatched to any gene: 8. TCRdb re-called the 5' RACE reads through MiXCR, storing one row per CDR3 protein. The sample includes under 350,000 distinct CDR3 sequences, under 20% of them seen just once. This chain joins TRBV4-3 and TRBJ2-4; 8 bases agree with TRBD1. This TCR was sampled from a man between 18 and 35 years old who had mild COVID-19 (a few samples of this study predate the infection). Cell type and time point are not known. Sequencing input: PBMCs or a T cell subset sorted from them (not recorded which). The CDR3 is CASSQVSGDRSIQYF. In DNA, the CDR3 is TGCGCCAGCAGCCAAGTGAGTGGGGACAGGAGCATTCAGTACTTC.